The entry that follows covers one T cell receptor beta chain sequence. Profiling relied on immunoSEQ multiplex PCR, and the TCRdb table lists in-frame clones only, not all of them. The table has roughly 190,000 clones, roughly 91% seen once; the top ten hold 0.95% to 1%. The sample belongs to a study of T cell responses to AZD1222 COVID-19 vaccine. The specimen was peripheral blood, collected on day 0 of AZD1222 vaccination. This sequence was found in an adult in good health.

CDR3 region: CASTEGRGTQYF. CDR3 coding DNA: TGTGCCAGCACGGAGGGCCGGGGTACGCAGTATTTT. The V gene is TRBV6-6, the J gene TRBJ2-3, with D tentatively TRBD2 (6 bases). V lost 7 bases and J lost 8, with 13 bases in between. There are 12 residues in the CDR3. Per the germline V gene, CDR1 is MNHNY and CDR2 is SVGAGI (reference sequence).